What follows are 6 T cell receptor beta chains derived from one specimen sequenced in a study of T cells in localized non-small cell lung cancer. The method was immunoSEQ multiplex PCR; TCRdb's version includes in-frame clones alone and lacks a portion of them. The sample yields 25,000 to 30,000 clones, roughly 86% seen once. The sequencing here drew on peripheral blood, taken before any cancer treatment. The receptors were sampled from a male donor older than 55 with stage I lung adenocarcinoma.

The J gene is TRBJ1-3, the V gene TRBV18; D is possibly TRBD1 (5 bases). This CDR3 comprises 15 residues. V was shortened by 0 bases and J by 4 bases, with 10 bases between the two germline ends. Germline values: CDR1 KGHSH, CDR2 LQKENI. CDR3 loop: CASSPPSGAGNTIYF. Here the CDR3 DNA reads TGTGCCAGCTCACCACCGTCCGGGGCGGGAAACACCATATATTTT.

The chain has TRBV4-2 and TRBJ2-2, with TRBD2 matching over 9 bases. The CDR3 runs 18 residues. From germline, CDR1 is LGHNA and CDR2 YNFKEQ. V lost 3 bases and J lost 0; bases outside the gene matches: 8. CDR3 amino acids: CASSHRGSGGTNTGELFF. The CDR3 nucleotides read TGTGCCAGCAGCCACCGAGGAAGCGGGGGGACGAACACCGGGGAGCTGTTTTTT.

The chain combines TRBV11-1 with TRBJ2-2; D is ambiguous. The CDR3 is 16 residues long. Germline values: CDR1 SGHAT, CDR2 FQDESV (reference sequence). The V and J ends lost 5 bases and 5 bases respectively, with 18 bases between them. CDR3 sequence (DNA): TGTGCCAGCAGCCGTTCAGCCCGGACCGAGACCGGGGAGCTGTTTTTT. It specifies CASSRSARTETGELFF.

The genes are TRBV7-8 and TRBJ2-2; 9 bases map to TRBD2. The ends lost 5 bases at V and 4 bases at J; junction bases unmatched: 5. The CDR3 is made up of 15 amino acids. Germline assignment: CDR1 SGHVS and CDR2 FQNEAQ. The CDR3 sequence: CASSHGLATTGELFF. The CDR3, as DNA: TGTGCCAGCAGCCACGGACTAGCGACCACCGGGGAGCTGTTTTTT. The whole variable domain, remainder taken from reference TRBV7-8 and TRBJ2-2, is GAGVSQSPRYKVAKRGQDVALRCDPISGHVSLFWYQQALGQGPEFLTYFQNEAQLDKSGLPSDRFFAERPEGSVSTLKIQRTQQEDSAVYLCASSHGLATTGELFFGEGSRLTVL.

This clone appeared a single time. CDR3 sequence reads: CASSITGMSYGYTF. In DNA, the CDR3 is TGTGCCAGTAGTATAACAGGGATGAGTTATGGCTACACCTTC. The chain recombines TRBV19 with TRBJ1-2, with D possibly matching TRBD1 (6 bases). V lost 2 bases to trimming and J lost 5 bases, with 12 bases between them. The CDR3 is 14 amino acids. From germline, CDR1 is LNHDA and CDR2 SQIVND (reference sequence).

This chain links TRBV7-7 with TRBJ2-1; D could derive from TRBD1 or TRBD2 (6 bases each). Germline loops: CDR1 SSHAT, CDR2 FNYEAQ (reference sequence). The length of the CDR3 is 16 residues. The V and J ends lost 1 base and 10 bases respectively, with 20 bases between them. CDR3 amino acids: CASSLEYTGRQGEQFF. CDR3 DNA sequence: TGTGCCAGCAGCTTAGAGTACACAGGGAGGCAGGGAGAGCAGTTCTTC.